A selection of T cell receptor beta chains follows, all from one sample in a study of blood T cells in healthy people across ages. TCRdb independently ran MiXCR on the 5' RACE reads; one entry per CDR3 protein. The sample contains about 670,000 distinct CDR3 sequences, 52% of which appear only once. The specimen was blood. The receptors originated from an elderly woman in good health. Both conserved end residues are part of each CDR3.

V: TRBV29-1
J: TRBJ2-1
CDR3: CSVADTGTGKYNEQFF

V: TRBV5-1
J: -
CDR3: CASSLGLGTSYNEQYF

V: TRBV28
J: TRBJ1-2
CDR3: CASSLFGTNYGYTF

V: TRBV29-1
J: TRBJ2-3
CDR3: CSVESSRESTDTQYF

V: TRBV11-1
J: TRBJ2-7
CDR3: CASSLRWAGPYEQYF

V: TRBV30
J: TRBJ1-2
CDR3: CAWHQGAHYGYTF

V: TRBV5-5
J: TRBJ1-5
CDR3: CASSMLAGNGNQPQHF

V: TRBV27
J: TRBJ2-1
CDR3: CASTGTSGFHNEQFF

V: TRBV18
J: -
CDR3: CASSPRIETQYF

V: TRBV3-1
J: TRBJ1-1
CDR3: CASSQVGGYGDTEAFF

V: TRBV29-1
J: TRBJ2-7
CDR3: CSVEGGRGAYEQYF

V: TRBV29-1
J: TRBJ2-3
CDR3: CSTQTSGVADTQYF

V: TRBV5-6
J: TRBJ2-3
CDR3: CASSRARTDTQYF

V: TRBV3-1
J: TRBJ2-1
CDR3: CASSLGKPAANEQFF

V: TRBV29-1
J: TRBJ2-7
CDR3: CSVATGLEQYF

V: TRBV3-1
J: TRBJ2-1
CDR3: CASSQGTSAYNEQFF

V: TRBV4-2
J: TRBJ2-2
CDR3: CASSQVTGLELFF

V: TRBV12-3/TRBV12-4
J: TRBJ2-3
CDR3: CASNPTRTDTQYF

V: TRBV6-5
J: TRBJ2-5
CDR3: CASSYAEHRETQYF

V: TRBV29-1
J: TRBJ2-5
CDR3: CSVELMAGQYF

V: TRBV6-5
J: TRBJ2-2
CDR3: CASSYWGLRTGELFF

V: TRBV7-9
J: TRBJ2-1
CDR3: CASSPPLLEQFF

V: TRBV20-1
J: TRBJ1-2
CDR3: CSARIPGGGYGYTF

V: TRBV7-2
J: TRBJ2-7
CDR3: CVSSGVIGSYEQYF

V: TRBV28
J: TRBJ2-1
CDR3: CASRAPGLPKFF

V: TRBV3-1
J: TRBJ2-1
CDR3: CASSRDKIEPGLAGTITSYNEQFF

V: TRBV24-1
J: TRBJ2-7
CDR3: CATSDWGQGWGDEQYF

V: TRBV3-1
J: TRBJ2-3
CDR3: CASSPRPTTQYF

V: TRBV6-5
J: -
CDR3: CASRSSGQGRETQYF